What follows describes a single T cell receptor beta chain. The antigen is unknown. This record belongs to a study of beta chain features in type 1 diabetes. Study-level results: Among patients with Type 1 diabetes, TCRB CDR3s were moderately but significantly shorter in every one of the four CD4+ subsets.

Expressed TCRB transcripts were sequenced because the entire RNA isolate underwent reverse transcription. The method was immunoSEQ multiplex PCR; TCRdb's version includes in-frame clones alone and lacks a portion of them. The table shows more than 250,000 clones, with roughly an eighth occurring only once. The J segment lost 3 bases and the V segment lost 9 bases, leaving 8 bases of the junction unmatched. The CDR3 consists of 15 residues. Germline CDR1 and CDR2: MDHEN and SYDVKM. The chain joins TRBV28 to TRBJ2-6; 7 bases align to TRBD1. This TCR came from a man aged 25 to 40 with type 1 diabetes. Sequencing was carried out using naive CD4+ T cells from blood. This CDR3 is CASRQGQIGANVLTF. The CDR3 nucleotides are TGTGCCAGTAGACAGGGCCAGATTGGGGCCAACGTCCTGACTTTC.